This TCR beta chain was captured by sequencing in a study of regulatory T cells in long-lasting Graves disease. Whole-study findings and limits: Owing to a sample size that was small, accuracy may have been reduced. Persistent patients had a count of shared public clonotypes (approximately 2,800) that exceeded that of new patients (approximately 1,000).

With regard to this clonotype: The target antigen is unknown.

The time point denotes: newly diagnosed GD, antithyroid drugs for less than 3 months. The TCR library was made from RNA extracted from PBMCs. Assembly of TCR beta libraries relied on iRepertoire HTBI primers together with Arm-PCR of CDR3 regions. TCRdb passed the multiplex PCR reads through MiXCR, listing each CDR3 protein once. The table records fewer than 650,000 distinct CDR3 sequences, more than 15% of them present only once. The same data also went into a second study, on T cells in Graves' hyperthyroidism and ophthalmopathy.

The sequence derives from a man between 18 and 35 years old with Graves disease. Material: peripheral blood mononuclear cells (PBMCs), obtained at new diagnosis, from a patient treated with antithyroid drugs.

The CDR3 bases are TGTGCCAGCAGCGACCGGGACTACCGACTCACAGATACGCAGTATTTT. It is translated as CASSDRDYRLTDTQYF. The chain uses TRBV7-2 and TRBJ2-3, with TRBD2 identical over 7 bases. J was trimmed by 2 bases and V by 5 bases; bases with no gene match: 10. CDR1 SGHTA and CDR2 FQGNSA come from the germline V gene. The CDR3 is 16 amino acids.